This T cell receptor beta chain was captured in a study of CD8+CD57+ T cells in acquired aplastic anemia (dated by TCRdb to between 2018 and 2020). Turning to the overall study: DNA extracted from sorted CD4+ and CD8+ cells had a mean of roughly 3.4 ug, with a range of 0.2 to 27.4 ug. For healthy donor samples, the average read count was about 10 million for CD4+ cells and 11.0 million for CD8+ cells.

Per the germline V gene, SGHNT is the CDR1 and YENEEA is the CDR2. Trimming takes 5 bases off V and 10 bases off J; junction bases not matched to a gene: 10. The cysteine opens and the phenylalanine closes a CDR3 of 15 amino acids. The retained sequence is limited to the CDR3, 45 bases, with the frame set at the first base. On this clonotype: No antigen is known for it. Nothing much larger sits one base from this clone, and base qualities are not available.

What the study reported, not specific to this receptor: CD8+ Simpson's diversity did not differ significantly between patients and healthy controls (P=0.060). Although under 35 CD8+ CDR3 sequences were shared by patients and controls, these sequences appeared highly expressed in patients and within the immunodominant clones of patients.

TCR beta VDJ combination and CDR3 sequence profiling used genomic DNA as the template. An Illumina HiSeq 2000 was used for TCR repertoire sequencing. The study's own analysis went as follows. TRBV/TRBJ rearrangement plots, CDR3 size and DJ length profiles, and Simpson's diversity index were used to evaluate the repertoires. The most abundant DNA sequence in the deep sequencing data was taken as the immunodominant clone. CDR3 amino acid sequences were checked for sharing across subjects and were also compared against the VDJdb database and published repertoires. Through fastp at Q25 and MiXCR, TCRdb rebuilt clones from the public reads, retaining in-frame beta chains. Rows with one shared CDR3 protein collapse into an entry with the most common genes and DNA. TCRdb, not the original authors, processed these V and J calls. This sample lists 400,000 to 500,000 distinct CDR3 sequences; 60% to 80% were detected once. The top ten clonotypes cover approximately 4% of the sample.

The study deep-sequenced TCR repertoires of sorted CD4+ and CD8+ blood T cells from severe aplastic anemia patients and healthy subjects. Ficoll-Paque density gradient centrifugation was used to isolate peripheral blood mononuclear cells. Before DNA extraction, CD4+ and CD8+ T cells were sorted by FACS or by magnetic beads. Recombination connected TRBV11-3 to TRBJ1-6; 8 middle bases align to TRBD1. Sequenced material: sorted CD4+, CD8+, or CD8+CD57+ T cells (not recorded which) from PBMCs. The receptor was isolated from a human donor in good health, serving as a control. The nucleotide sequence is TGTGCCAGCAGCCAAGGAAGGGCAGGGGGCTCACCCCTCCACTTT. Its protein reads: CASSQGRAGGSPLHF.